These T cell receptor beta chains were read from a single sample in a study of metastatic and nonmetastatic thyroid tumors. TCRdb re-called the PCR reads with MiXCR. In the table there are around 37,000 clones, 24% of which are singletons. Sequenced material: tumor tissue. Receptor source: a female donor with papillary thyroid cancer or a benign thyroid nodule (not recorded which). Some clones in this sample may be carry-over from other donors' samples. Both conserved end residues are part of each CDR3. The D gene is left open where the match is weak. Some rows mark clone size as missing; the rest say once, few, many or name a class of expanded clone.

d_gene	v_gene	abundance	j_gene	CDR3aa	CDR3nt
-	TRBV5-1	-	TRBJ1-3	CASSFGGNSVSGNTIYF	TGCGCCAGCAGCTTTGGCGGGAACTCAGTCTCTGGAAACACCATATATTTT
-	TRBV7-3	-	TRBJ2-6	CASSLSQRFSGANVLTF	TGTGCCAGCAGCTTAAGTCAGAGATTCTCTGGGGCCAACGTCCTGACTTTC
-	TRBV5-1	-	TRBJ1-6	CASSLVAASSYNSPLHF	TGCGCCAGCAGCTTGGTGGCGGCGAGCTCCTATAATTCACCCCTCCACTTT
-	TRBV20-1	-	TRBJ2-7	CSARDPSALTQYF	TGCAGTGCTAGAGATCCCTCGGCCCTTACTCAGTACTTC
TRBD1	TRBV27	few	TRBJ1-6	CASSRRTGLDSYNSPLHF	TGTGCCAGCAGTCGACGGACAGGGTTGGATTCCTATAATTCACCCCTCCACTTT
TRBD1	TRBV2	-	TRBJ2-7	CASSQTGGVNEQYF	TGTGCCAGCAGTCAAACAGGGGGTGTCAACGAGCAGTACTTC
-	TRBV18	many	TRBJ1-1	CASSPNTMNTEAFF	TGTGCCAGCTCACCCAATACGATGAACACTGAAGCTTTCTTT
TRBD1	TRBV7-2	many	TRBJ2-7	CASSLGPRGNEQYF	TGTGCCAGCAGCTTAGGTCCCAGGGGGAACGAGCAGTACTTC
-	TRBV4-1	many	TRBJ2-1	CASSQGLAYNEQFF	TGCGCCAGCAGCCAGGGGCTAGCCTACAATGAGCAGTTCTTC
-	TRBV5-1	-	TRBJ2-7	CASSLGLALYEQYF	TGCGCCAGCAGCTTGGGGCTAGCGTTGTACGAGCAGTACTTC
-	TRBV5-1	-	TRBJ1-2	CASSSPENRDGYTF	TGCGCCAGCAGCTCCCCCGAAAACAGGGATGGCTACACCTTC
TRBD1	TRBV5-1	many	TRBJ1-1	CASRLSDRPNTEAFF	TGCGCCAGCAGACTCTCGGACAGGCCCAACACTGAAGCTTTCTTT
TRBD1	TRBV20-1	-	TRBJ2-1	CSAKPGQGTSEQFF	TGCAGTGCCAAACCGGGACAGGGTACTAGTGAGCAGTTCTTC
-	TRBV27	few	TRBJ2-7	CASSRPISYERYF	TGTGCCAGCAGTCGACCGATCTCCTACGAGCGGTACTTC
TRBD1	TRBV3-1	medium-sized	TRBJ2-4	CASSHPYRGKNIQYF	TGTGCCAGCAGCCATCCCTACAGGGGCAAAAACATTCAGTACTTC
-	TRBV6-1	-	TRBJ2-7	CASQRGSYEQYF	TGTGCCAGCCAGCGCGGTTCCTACGAGCAGTACTTC
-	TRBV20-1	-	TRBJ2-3	CSATPGPHWDTQYF	TGCAGTGCTACACCGGGCCCGCACTGGGATACGCAGTATTTT
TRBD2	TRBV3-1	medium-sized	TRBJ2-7	CASSLGLAGEGQYF	TGTGCCAGCAGTCTCGGACTAGCGGGAGAAGGGCAGTACTTC
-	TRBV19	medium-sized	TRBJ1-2	CASSEQGFDGYTF	TGTGCCAGTAGCGAACAGGGATTTGATGGCTACACCTTC
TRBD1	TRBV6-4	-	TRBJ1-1	CASSDSGGDRISEAFF	TGTGCCAGCAGTGACTCAGGGGGGGACAGGATTTCTGAAGCTTTCTTT
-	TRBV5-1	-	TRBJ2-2	CASSLAALNTGELFF	TGCGCCAGCAGCTTGGCGGCGCTGAACACCGGGGAGCTGTTTTTT
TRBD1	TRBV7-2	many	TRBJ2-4	CASSFGDRGDIQYF	TGTGCCAGCAGCTTTGGGGACAGGGGAGACATTCAGTACTTC
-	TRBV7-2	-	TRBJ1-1	CASSLAGPLNTEAFF	TGTGCCAGCAGCTTAGCAGGGCCCCTGAACACTGAAGCTTTCTTT
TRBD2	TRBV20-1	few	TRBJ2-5	CSAGRVAGGKETQYF	TGCAGTGCGGGGAGGGTAGCGGGAGGTAAAGAGACCCAGTACTTC
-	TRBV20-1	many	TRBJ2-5	CSAAHPALQETQYF	TGCAGTGCTGCCCATCCGGCCCTCCAAGAGACCCAGTACTTC
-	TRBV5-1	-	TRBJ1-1	CASMSPTRGTEAFF	TGCGCCAGCATGAGTCCTACACGGGGGACTGAAGCTTTCTTT
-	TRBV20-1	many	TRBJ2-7	CSANLYPSYEQYF	TGCAGTGCCAACCTGTATCCATCCTACGAGCAGTACTTC
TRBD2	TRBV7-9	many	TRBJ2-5	CASSGGGLAGGETQYF	TGTGCCAGCAGCGGGGGGGGACTAGCGGGAGGAGAGACCCAGTACTTC
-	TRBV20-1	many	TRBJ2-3	CSARDKRWGAGGDTQYF	TGCAGTGCTAGAGATAAAAGGTGGGGGGCCGGTGGCGATACGCAGTATTTT
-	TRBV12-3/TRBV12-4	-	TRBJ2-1	CASFSPRSPYNEQFF	TGTGCCAGCTTCTCACCCCGGAGCCCTTACAATGAGCAGTTCTTC
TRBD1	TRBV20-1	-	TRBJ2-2	CSARGYRGAGEPFF	TGCAGTGCTAGGGGGTACAGGGGGGCCGGGGAGCCGTTTTTT
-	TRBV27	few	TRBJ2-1	CASSFSGQHNEQFF	TGTGCCAGCAGTTTCTCGGGACAACACAATGAGCAGTTCTTC
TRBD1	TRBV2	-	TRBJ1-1	CASSEPGQANTESFF	TGTGCCAGCAGTGAGCCCGGACAGGCTAACACTGAATCTTTCTTT
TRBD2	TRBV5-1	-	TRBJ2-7	CASSSATSGFSYEQYF	TGCGCCAGCAGCTCGGCGACTAGCGGGTTCTCCTACGAGCAGTACTTC
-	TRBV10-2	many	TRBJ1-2	CASSEENLGRSYTF	TGCGCCAGCAGTGAGGAGAACCTGGGTAGAAGCTACACCTTC
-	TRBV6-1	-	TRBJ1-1	CASRGGQTEAFF	TGTGCCAGCAGGGGGGGGCAAACTGAAGCTTTCTTT
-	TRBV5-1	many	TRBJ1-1	CASSLDRMNTEAFF	TGCGCCAGCAGCTTGGACAGGATGAACACTGAAGCTTTCTTT
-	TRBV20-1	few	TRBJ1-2	CSARILGSGGYTF	TGCAGTGCTAGAATTTTGGGATCGGGTGGCTACACCTTC
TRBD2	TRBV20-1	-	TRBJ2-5	CSARIPQAGDQETQYF	TGCAGCGCTAGAATACCGCAAGCGGGAGACCAAGAGACCCAGTACTTC
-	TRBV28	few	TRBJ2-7	CASTDFGAYEQYF	TGTGCCAGCACGGACTTTGGAGCTTACGAGCAGTACTTC
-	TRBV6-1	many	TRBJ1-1	CASSDKGGNEAFF	TGTGCCAGCAGTGACAAGGGGGGTAATGAAGCTTTCTTT
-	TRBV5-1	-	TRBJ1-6	CASSFEAQGTPLHF	TGCGCCAGCAGCTTTGAGGCTCAGGGGACACCCCTCCACTTT
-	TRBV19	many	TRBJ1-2	CASRDRYGYTF	TGTGCCAGTAGAGACCGGTATGGCTACACCTTC
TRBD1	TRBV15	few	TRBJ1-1	CATSQRTGYTEAFF	TGTGCCACCAGCCAGCGGACAGGGTACACTGAAGCTTTCTTT
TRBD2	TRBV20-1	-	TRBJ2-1	CSAELARALDEQFF	TGCAGTGCGGAACTAGCGCGAGCTTTAGATGAGCAGTTCTTC
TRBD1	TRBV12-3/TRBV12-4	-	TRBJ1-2	CASRPSRGQGSGYTF	TGTGCCAGCAGGCCAAGTAGGGGGCAGGGGAGCGGCTACACCTTC
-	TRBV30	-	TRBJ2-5	CAWSGRAIQETQYF	TGTGCCTGGAGTGGCAGGGCCATACAAGAGACCCAGTACTTC
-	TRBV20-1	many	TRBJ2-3	CSARTHSSDTQYF	TGCAGTGCGCGGACTCACTCCTCAGATACGCAGTATTTT
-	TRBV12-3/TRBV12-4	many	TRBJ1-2	CASSLRVNYGYTF	TGTGCCAGCAGTTTGCGGGTCAACTATGGCTACACCTTC
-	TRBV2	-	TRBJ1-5	CASSLGGAGLNQPQHF	TGTGCCAGCAGCCTGGGTGGGGCAGGTCTCAATCAGCCCCAGCATTTT
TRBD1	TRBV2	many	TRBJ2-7	CASSERAGQGNEQYF	TGTGCCAGCAGTGAGAGGGCGGGACAGGGTAACGAGCAGTACTTC
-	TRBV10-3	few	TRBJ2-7	CAISEALTGTNSYEQYF	TGTGCCATCAGTGAGGCCCTGACCGGGACAAACTCCTACGAGCAGTACTTC